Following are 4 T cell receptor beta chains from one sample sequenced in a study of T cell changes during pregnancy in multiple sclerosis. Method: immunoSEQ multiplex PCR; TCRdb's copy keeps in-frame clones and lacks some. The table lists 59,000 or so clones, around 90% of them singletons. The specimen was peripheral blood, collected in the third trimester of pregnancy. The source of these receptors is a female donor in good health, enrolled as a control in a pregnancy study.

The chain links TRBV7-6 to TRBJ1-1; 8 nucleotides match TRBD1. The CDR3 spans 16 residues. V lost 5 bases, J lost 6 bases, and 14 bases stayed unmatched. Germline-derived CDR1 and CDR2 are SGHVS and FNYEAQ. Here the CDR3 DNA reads TGTGCCAGCAGCCCGCAGGTTGGCAGGGGGCGACCTGAAGCTTTCTTT. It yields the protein CASSPQVGRGRPEAFF.

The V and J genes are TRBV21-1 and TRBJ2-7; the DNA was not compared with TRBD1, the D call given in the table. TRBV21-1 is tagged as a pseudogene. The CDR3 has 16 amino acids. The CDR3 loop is CASSKGWGTGLREQYF. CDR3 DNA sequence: TGTGCCAGCAGCAAAGGTTGGGGGACAGGCTTGCGCGAGCAGTACTTC.

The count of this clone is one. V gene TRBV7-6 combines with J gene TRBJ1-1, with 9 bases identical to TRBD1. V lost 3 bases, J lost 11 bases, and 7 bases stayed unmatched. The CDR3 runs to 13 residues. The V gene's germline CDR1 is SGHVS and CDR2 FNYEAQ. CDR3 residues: CASSLGQGTSAFF. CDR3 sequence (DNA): TGTGCCAGCAGCTTGGGACAGGGAACTAGTGCTTTCTTT.

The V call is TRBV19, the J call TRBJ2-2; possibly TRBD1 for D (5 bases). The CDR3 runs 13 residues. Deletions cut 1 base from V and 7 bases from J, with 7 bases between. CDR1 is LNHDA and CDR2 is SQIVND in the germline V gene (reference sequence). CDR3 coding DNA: TGTGCCAGTAGTATAGCTGACAGCGGGGAGCTGTTTTTT. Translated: CASSIADSGELFF.